This T cell receptor beta chain was recovered during a study of blood T cell repertoires in COVID-19 (dated by TCRdb to the early 2020s). Background for the entire study: The collaborator samples originated in the United States, Italy and Spain and spanned the acute and convalescent phases of COVID-19. The material from the prospective study consisted of cDNA or gDNA derived from T cells, B-cell-depleted T cells, or PBMCs. Deeply sampled blood TCRbeta repertoires from subjects exposed to, actively infected with, or recovered from COVID-19 were included in the dataset. The repertoires were released in a freely available public database intended as a resource for research on the immune response to SARS-CoV-2. The samples were drawn from the first 160 participants of the ongoing ImmuneRACE study and from 950 to 1,500 subjects provided by 6 global collaborators. Sample metadata almost always included a de-identified subject ID, COVID-19 status, age in years and sex. Where HLA class I and class II types were available, the types were taken from metadata supplied by the sample provider, not from assay-based typing. Overall results and qualifications from the work: The amount of clinical and demographic metadata varied by source and participant and was provided uncurated.

The V and J ends are trimmed by 2 bases and 3 bases, leaving 4 bases between them. CDR1 and CDR2, looked up from the germline V gene (reference sequence), are DFQATT and SNEGSKA. Including the terminal cysteine and phenylalanine, the CDR3 comprises 11 residues. CDR3 DNA only is kept here, 33 bases in frame from base 1. The immunoSEQ Assay, a bias-controlled multiplex PCR, was used to amplify TCRbeta CDR3 regions from genomic DNA. Turning to the authors' computational methods: Within the assay, amplification of reference gene primers was used to estimate how many nucleated cells each sample contained. Sequence reads were collapsed and filtered to measure the absolute abundance of every unique TCRbeta CDR3 rearrangement. Productive Simpson clonality was computed per sample as the square root of Simpson's diversity index over productive rearrangements. Drawn from immuneACCESS, this table holds only the in-frame rearrangements with V and J called that TCRdb kept. Clones are partly lost; checked studies trace under half to an unresolved V gene and leave the rest unexplained. Clonal size and the V and J genes are those of that table, whereas D and trimming came from the DNA. Counted in this sample were roughly 71,000 clones; approximately 85% of them appeared once. Together, the top ten hold roughly 23% of the sample.

Collaborating institutions collected whole blood in K2EDTA tubes following their own protocols. For TCRbeta analysis, collaborators shipped samples in one of three forms: frozen whole blood, isolated PBMCs, or DNA extracted from either of those sample types. Concerning this clone: Its antigen is still unknown. Base qualities were left out, and no much larger clone turns up one base away.

The rearranged segments are TRBV20-1 and TRBJ1-1; no D gene is confidently identified. The receptor's source is a man aged 50-59 years with acute or convalescent COVID-19. The sequenced material came from peripheral blood. The DNA sequence reads TGCAGTGCTAGACATTACACTGAAGCTTTCTTT. Its protein is CSARHYTEAFF.